The 23 T cell receptor beta chains reported below all come from one sample, sequenced in a study of T-cell reconstitution after alpha-beta-depleted transplantation in children. For TCRbeta, the library was prepared with unique molecular identifiers. Each CDR3 protein gets one entry after TCRdb re-called the PCR reads with MiXCR. Of 750,000 to 950,000 distinct CDR3 sequences listed, around 15% are singletons. The sequencing here drew on PBMCs, mostly from graft donor cells, taken 360 days after TCRalphabeta/CD19-depleted stem cell transplant. The receptors here all came from a male patient younger than 18 who had a stem cell transplant for acute lymphoblastic leukemia, so the T cells may come from the graft donor.

The CDR3 is CASSVEQGEDTQYF. The DNA for the CDR3 is TGTGCCAGCAGCGTAGAACAGGGAGAGGATACGCAGTATTTT. The V and J genes are TRBV9 and TRBJ2-3, with D tentatively TRBD1 (6 bases). Germline values: CDR1 SGDLS, CDR2 YYNGEE. The CDR3 is 14 amino acids. Trimming shortened V by 0 bases and J by 6 bases, and 11 bases separated the two germline ends.

This chain uses TRBV7-2 with TRBJ2-1; D is possibly TRBD2 (6 bases). The CDR3 is 16 residues long. V was cut by 0 bases and J by 6 bases, with 15 bases left in between. Germline V gene sequence: CDR1 SGHTA, CDR2 FQGNSA. CDR3 sequence reads: CASSLARGNRGNEQFF. In nucleotides, the CDR3 is TGTGCCAGCAGCTTAGCCCGCGGGAATAGGGGCAATGAGCAGTTCTTC.

This chain joins TRBV6-2 or TRBV6-3 and TRBJ2-2; 8 bases align to TRBD2. Germline V gene lookup returns CDR1 MNHEY and CDR2 SVGEGT. Losses at the gene ends were 2 bases for V and 3 bases for J; bases not matched to a gene: 11. The CDR3 contains 18 residues. CDR3 amino acids: CASSYERESRVDTGELFF. The CDR3 DNA sequence: TGTGCCAGCAGTTACGAGCGGGAGAGTCGAGTGGACACCGGGGAGCTGTTTTTT.

A few counts support this clonotype. The V and J genes are TRBV4-1 and TRBJ2-1, with D possibly being TRBD1 (7 bases). V shed 3 bases and J shed 2 bases, with 11 bases lying between them. The CDR3 is 15 amino acids. Looked up from germline, CDR1 is MGHRA and CDR2 is YSYEKL. CDR3 sequence: CASSQQGEAYNEQFF. CDR3 coding DNA: TGCGCCAGCAGCCAGCAGGGGGAGGCCTACAATGAGCAGTTCTTC.

The table lists this clonotype with many counts. The V gene is TRBV25-1, the J gene TRBJ2-7; D call uncertain. V was pared by 3 bases and J by 1 base, with 4 bases between. The CDR3 has 12 amino acids. CDR1 and CDR2 (germline): MGHDK, SYGVNS. The DNA for the CDR3 is TGTGCCAGCAGTGATGTATCCTACGAGCAGTACTTC. It yields the protein CASSDVSYEQYF.

This clonotype was observed a few times. The chain combines TRBV20-1 with TRBJ2-1; TRBD1 matches 8 bases. This CDR3 is built from 15 residues. V dropped 4 bases and J dropped 1; count of bases not matched to a gene: 6. CDR1 is DFQATT and CDR2 is SNEGSKA in the germline V gene (reference sequence). Written as DNA, the CDR3 is TGCAGTGCTAATCACCGGGACAGGTCCTACAATGAGCAGTTCTTC. It encodes CSANHRDRSYNEQFF.

This clonotype was picked up a small number of times. V is TRBV5-5 and J is TRBJ2-4; TRBD2 might be the D (5 bases). Per germline, CDR1 SGHKS and CDR2 YYEKEE (reference sequence). The CDR3 loop spans 14 amino acids. V lost 4 bases and J 6 bases, leaving 14 bases between the germline ends. The CDR3 region is CASSLTWETNIQYF. CDR3 in DNA: TGTGCCAGCAGCCTTACATGGGAGACAAACATTCAGTACTTC.

In DNA form, the CDR3 reads TGTGCCAGCAGCCACGGGACAGGGGCCCGAGATACGCAGTATTTT. Translating it yields CASSHGTGARDTQYF. The rearrangement uses TRBV7-2 and TRBJ2-3, with 10 positions matching TRBD1. With V trimmed by 5 bases and J by 5 bases, 7 bases remained unmatched. Germline V gives CDR1 SGHTA, CDR2 FQGNSA. The CDR3 loop spans 15 amino acids. Full variable domain (missing parts from reference TRBV7-2 and TRBJ2-3): GAGVSQSPSNKVTEKGKDVELRCDPISGHTALYWYRQSLGQGLEFLIYFQGNSAPDKSGLPSDRFSAERTGGSVSTLTIQRTQQEDSAVYLCASSHGTGARDTQYFGPGTRLTVL.

This clonotype showed up many times. This chain connects TRBV7-9 to TRBJ1-1, with 7 bases fitting TRBD1. This CDR3 has 14 residues. Germline values: CDR1 SEHNR, CDR2 FQNEAQ (reference sequence). V lost 6 bases to trimming and J lost 0 bases; unmatched junction nucleotides: 4. The CDR3 loop is CASSLGQLNTEAFF. As DNA, the CDR3 is TGTGCCAGCAGTCTGGGACAGCTGAACACTGAAGCTTTCTTT. The variable domain in full, with the rest retrieved from reference TRBV7-9 and TRBJ1-1, is DTGVSQNPRHKITKRGQNVTFRCDPISEHNRLYWYRQTLGQGPEFLTYFQNEAQLEKSRLLSDRFSAERPKGSFSTLEIQRTEQGDSAMYLCASSLGQLNTEAFFGQGTRLTVV.

V usage is TRBV18 and J usage is TRBJ2-4; 10 nucleotides align to TRBD2. This CDR3 comprises 17 residues. Trimming cost V 0 bases and J 0 bases; bases outside gene matches: 2. The germline V gene has CDR1 KGHSH and CDR2 LQKENI. CDR3 in amino acids: CASSPPLAGEAKNIQYF. The CDR3 region has the DNA TGTGCCAGCTCACCACCGCTAGCGGGAGAAGCCAAAAACATTCAGTACTTC.

The rearrangement links TRBV27 to TRBJ2-1; no firm D call. Per germline, CDR1 MNHEY and CDR2 SMNVEV (reference sequence). Trimming cost V 5 bases and J 10 bases, with 9 bases left between them. CDR3 length: 11 amino acids. CDR3 sequence (DNA): TGTGCCAGCAGTGGCGGTTGGGAGCAGTTCTTC. It specifies CASSGGWEQFF.

CDR3 nucleotide sequence: TGCGCCAGCAACCTAGCTGGGGCCAACGTCCTGACTTTC. It yields the protein CASNLAGANVLTF. V gene TRBV5-1 combines with J gene TRBJ2-6; D is unresolved. V lost 6 bases to trimming and J lost 2 bases, with 6 bases between them. CDR3 length equals 13 residues. The germline CDR1 and CDR2 sequences are SGHRS and YFSETQ.

This clonotype was found many times. The V gene is TRBV5-1, the J gene TRBJ1-1; tentatively, D is TRBD1 (6 bases). Trimming pared 5 bases from V and 6 bases from J, leaving 11 bases between. CDR3 length: 12 residues. Per germline, CDR1 SGHRS and CDR2 YFSETQ. The CDR3: CASRMAGAEAFF. The CDR3 DNA reads as TGCGCCAGCAGGATGGCAGGGGCTGAAGCTTTCTTT.

The chain combines TRBV27 with TRBJ1-1; 9 bases map to TRBD1. V shed 1 base and J 5 bases; nucleotides not matched to a gene: 17. Germline CDR1 and CDR2: MNHEY and SMNVEV (reference sequence). The CDR3 contains 19 residues. CDR3 loop: CASSLLVNFRGQGGTEAFF. The CDR3 nucleotides are TGTGCCAGCAGTTTATTGGTTAATTTTAGGGGACAGGGTGGGACTGAAGCTTTCTTT.

This chain joins TRBV7-4 and TRBJ1-5, with a tentative D call TRBD1 (5 bases). The CDR3 covers 17 residues. CDR1 is SGHVT, CDR2 SQSDAQ, per germline. V shed 3 bases and J shed 7 bases, with 22 bases lying between them. The CDR3 sequence is CASSFSPVRVGWQPQHF. The CDR3 bases are TGTGCCAGCAGCTTCTCACCAGTCAGGGTTGGCTGGCAGCCCCAGCATTTT.

The V and J genes are TRBV12-3 or TRBV12-4 and TRBJ1-2; 8 bases fit TRBD1. V lost 5 bases to trimming and J lost 8 bases; unmatched junction nucleotides: 13. The CDR3 has 15 residues. The CDR3, as DNA: TGTGCCAGCAGTACCCAACAGGGGGTCCTAGGGGGCTACACCTTC. Its protein is CASSTQQGVLGGYTF.

The V gene is TRBV24-1, the J gene TRBJ1-2; possibly TRBD1 for D (5 bases). The germline V gene has CDR1 KGHDR and CDR2 SFDVKD. Trimming removed 3 bases at V and 6 bases at J, with 13 bases between. The CDR3 is 14 residues long. The CDR3 spells CATSDADKLNGYTF. The CDR3 region has the DNA TGTGCCACCAGTGATGCGGACAAGCTGAATGGCTACACCTTC.

Concerning this clonotype itself: Being one base from a much bigger clone, this may be a read error. Since no conserved phenylalanine or tryptophan closes the CDR3, a read error is the likely cause. The genes are TRBV5-1 and TRBJ2-5, with D hard to call. The CDR3 contains 14 residues. The germline V and J ends were trimmed by 1 base and 1 base, with 8 bases remaining between them. The germline gives CDR1 SGHRS, CDR2 YFSETQ. CDR3 in DNA: TGCGCCAGCAGCTTGATTCCAGGCCAAGAGACCCAGTACCTC. Translation gives CASSLIPGQETQYL.

This clonotype has at least ten counts. This rearrangement joins TRBV5-1 to TRBJ2-2; the D is unclear. Germline CDR1 and CDR2: SGHRS and YFSETQ. Trimming stripped 0 bases from V and 5 bases from J, with 14 bases between. This CDR3 spans 16 amino acids. CDR3 coding DNA: TGCGCCAGCAGCTTGGGGCAGGAGATTGGGACCGGGGAGCTGTTTTTT. Translating it yields CASSLGQEIGTGELFF.

The chain combines TRBV15 with TRBJ1-1, with D possibly matching TRBD1 (6 bases). The length of the CDR3 is 13 residues. Germline V gives CDR1 LNHNV, CDR2 YYDKDF (reference sequence). Trimming took off 5 bases at V and 4 bases at J, with 11 bases between the two ends. The CDR3 nucleotides read TGTGCCACCAGCGGGGACACTGGCACTGAAGCTTTCTTT. Translation gives CATSGDTGTEAFF.

This clonotype was seen at least ten times. CDR3 in amino acids: CASSLSFNQPQHF. CDR3 DNA: TGTGCCAGCAGTTTATCGTTTAATCAGCCCCAGCATTTT. V usage is TRBV27 and J usage is TRBJ1-5; D is ambiguous. Trimming took off 0 bases at V and 4 bases at J, with 4 bases between the two ends. The CDR3 is 13 residues long. Germline CDR1 MNHEY, CDR2 SMNVEV (reference sequence).

The sample holds a few counts of this clonotype. This chain connects TRBV7-2 to TRBJ2-1, with TRBD2 matching 8 bases. Germline CDR1 and CDR2: SGHTA and FQGNSA. This CDR3 is built from 16 residues. The ends lost 2 bases at V and 5 bases at J; junction bases unmatched: 8. The CDR3 here is CASSLLAGRRHNEQFF. CDR3 DNA: TGTGCCAGCAGCTTATTAGCGGGACGGCGGCACAATGAGCAGTTCTTC. The full variable domain, rest sourced from reference TRBV7-2 and TRBJ2-1, is GAGVSQSPSNKVTEKGKDVELRCDPISGHTALYWYRQSLGQGLEFLIYFQGNSAPDKSGLPSDRFSAERTGGSVSTLTIQRTQQEDSAVYLCASSLLAGRRHNEQFFGPGTRLTVL.

A few counts support this clonotype. The chain joins TRBV2 to TRBJ2-1; unclear D gene. Trimming cost V 3 bases and J 0 bases, with 21 bases left between them. The V gene's germline CDR1 is SNHLY and CDR2 FYNNEI. CDR3 length: 19 residues. The CDR3 DNA is TGTGCCAGCAGTGATTGGCGACTGATCGCCTTAATCTCCTACAATGAGCAGTTCTTC. Its translation is CASSDWRLIALISYNEQFF.